This T cell receptor beta chain was observed in a study of blood T cell repertoires in COVID-19. Study context: The United States, Italy and Spain were the sources of the acute and convalescent COVID-19 samples.

V was cut by 4 bases and J by 1 base, with 10 bases left in between. The CDR3 consists of 14 residues. In germline, CDR1 is MGHRA, CDR2 YSYEKL. Here immunoSEQ multiplex PCR was the method, and the copy in TCRdb shows in-frame clones only, minus some. Here the sample spans 55,000 to 85,000 clones, approximately 77% being singletons. V gene TRBV4-1 combines with J gene TRBJ1-2; TRBD1 is a possible D gene (6 bases). The sequence was obtained from a woman in her 70s with acute or convalescent COVID-19. Sequenced sample: peripheral blood. The CDR3 here is CASSPPDSNYGYTF. CDR3 DNA: TGCGCCAGCAGCCCTCCGGACAGTAACTATGGCTACACCTTC.